The following is a T cell receptor (beta chain) sequence with its context. Its antigen remains unknown. The data were taken from a study of cytomegalovirus exposure and HLA in healthy donors. Study overall: About 79% of several hundred genotyped donors fell in the Caucasian-associated ancestry cluster.

Overall study findings and caveats: Most CMV-associated TCR beta chains appeared HLA-restricted in a later analysis. Highly shared sequence variants in one cluster were likely a sequencing artifact. Among the CMV-associated chains, three were confirmed in vitro as specific for CMV antigens.

The CDR3 consists of 17 residues. V lost 7 bases to trimming and J lost 7 bases; unmatched junction nucleotides: 15. Germline V gene data show CDR1 as SNHLY and CDR2 as FYNNEI. The PCR employed 60 Vbeta primers together with 13 Jbeta primers. TCRdb keeps only in-frame clones here, not all; method: immunoSEQ multiplex PCR. The top ten hold just over 5% of the sample, which has more than 110,000 clones, approximately 80% seen once. The V and J genes are TRBV2 and TRBJ2-2; 10 nucleotides match TRBD2. The clonotype was recovered from a male donor in good health and CMV-seronegative. Sequencing was done on a sample of PBMCs. The CDR3 DNA reads as TGTGCCAGCACCCCCTCTAGCGGGGGACCCTGGGTCGGGGAGCTGTTTTTT. It translates to CASTPSSGGPWVGELFF.